This T cell receptor (beta chain) was sequenced in a study of blood T cell repertoires in COVID-19. Across the study: Some COVID-19 samples were acute and others convalescent; all came from the United States, Italy and Spain.

The protocol was immunoSEQ multiplex PCR, while the TCRdb copy is restricted to in-frame clones and leaves out a portion. The sample lists 200,000 to 250,000 clones; more than 75% were seen once. The CDR3 has 17 residues. Deletions cut 5 bases from V and 2 bases from J, with 21 bases between. Germline V CDR1 and CDR2: SEHNR, FQNEAQ (reference sequence). Sequencing was carried out using peripheral blood. The source of this sequence is a man aged 35 to 55 with acute or convalescent COVID-19. The chain uses TRBV7-9 and TRBJ1-1; D may be TRBD1 (5 bases). The CDR3 loop is CASSEYRWGVTNTEAFF. Written as DNA, the CDR3 is TGTGCCAGCAGCGAGTATCGATGGGGGGTTACCAACACTGAAGCTTTCTTT.